These 20 T cell receptor beta chains were all obtained from the same sample, sequenced in a study of early T cells in non-severe SARS-CoV-2 infection. TCRdb processed the 5' RACE reads anew with MiXCR; each CDR3 protein has one entry. The sample consists of 60,000 or so distinct CDR3 sequences, 7.5% to 9.5% of them appearing once. Sequencing used whole blood, obtained at baseline. Receptor source: an adult who was a healthcare worker with PCR-confirmed SARS-CoV-2 infection or an uninfected control (not recorded which).

The CDR3 sequence is CASSPGPTYEQYF. The DNA of the CDR3 is TGTGCCAGCAGCCCGGGACCTACCTACGAGCAGTACTTC. The V and J genes are TRBV11-2 and TRBJ2-7; perhaps D is TRBD1 or TRBD2 (5 bases each). Trimming cost V 5 bases and J 2 bases, with 10 bases left between them. CDR1 and CDR2 from the germline V gene are SGHAT and FQNNGV. This CDR3 is built from 13 residues.

This clonotype showed up just a few times. The chain carries TRBV7-8 and TRBJ2-3; D possibly corresponds to TRBD2 (5 bases). CDR3 length equals 14 residues. The V end lost 0 bases, the J end lost 6 bases, and 10 bases lay between the germline ends. The germline V gene has CDR1 SGHVS and CDR2 FQNEAQ. The CDR3 DNA reads TGTGCCAGCAGCTTAGCGGGAGTTGGGGATACGCAGTATTTT. Residues: CASSLAGVGDTQYF.

The gene calls are TRBV7-3 and TRBJ1-1; 11 nucleotides agree with TRBD1. V dropped 5 bases and J dropped 4; count of bases not matched to a gene: 3. From germline, CDR1 is SGHTA and CDR2 FQGTGA. The CDR3 has 14 residues. The DNA of the CDR3 is TGTGCCAGCAGCCCCGGACAGGGGGCCACTGAAGCTTTCTTT. It codes for CASSPGQGATEAFF.

There are many counts of this clonotype. The chain employs TRBV20-1 and TRBJ2-5; tentatively, D is TRBD2 (5 bases). From germline, CDR1 is DFQATT and CDR2 SNEGSKA (reference sequence). V lost 1 base and J lost 4, with 16 bases in between. The CDR3 has 15 residues. In DNA form, the CDR3 reads TGCAGTGCTAGAGTCGTCGAGCGGAAGCGAGAGACCCAGTACTTC. Encoded protein: CSARVVERKRETQYF.

This clonotype has just a few counts. This sequence joins TRBV11-2 and TRBJ2-1, with D perhaps matching TRBD1 or TRBD2 (6 bases each). V lost 5 bases, J lost 7 bases, and 18 bases lay in between. Germline CDR1 and CDR2: SGHAT and FQNNGV. This CDR3 has 15 amino acids. CDR3 loop: CASSLTGGQGNEQFF. Here the CDR3 DNA reads TGTGCCAGCAGCCTGACTGGGGGGCAGGGAAATGAGCAGTTCTTC.

Concerning this clonotype: Because the CDR3 is missing its conserved closing phenylalanine or tryptophan, this is likely a read error. No DNA is shown, since the ends of the CDR3 on it are uncertain; the CDR3 is the one TCRdb lists. The chain recombines TRBV11-2 with TRBJ1-2; TRBD1 is taken as the D call from the table, unchecked against the DNA. The CDR3 extends over 13 residues, inclusive of both ends. In germline, CDR1 is SGHAT, CDR2 FQNNGV. The CDR3 loop is CASRYFSDTLPIL.

The gene calls are TRBV27 and TRBJ2-5; D gene uncertain. The germline gives CDR1 MNHEY, CDR2 SMNVEV (reference sequence). The CDR3 length is 15 residues. V was clipped by 0 bases and J by 5 bases, with 13 bases between them. CDR3 in amino acids: CASSLSGNGWETQYF. The CDR3 DNA reads as TGTGCCAGCAGTTTATCGGGTAACGGATGGGAGACCCAGTACTTC.

This clonotype has only a few counts. V is TRBV27 and J is TRBJ2-7; perhaps TRBD1 as D (5 bases). Germline CDR1 is MNHEY and CDR2 is SMNVEV (reference sequence). CDR3 length equals 14 residues. Trimming took 3 bases from V and 3 from J, leaving 12 bases between them. CDR3 in amino acids: CASSFGQGNYEQYF. The CDR3 DNA is TGTGCCAGCAGTTTTGGTCAGGGAAACTACGAGCAGTACTTC.

This chain joins TRBV30 and TRBJ1-5, with 7 bases aligning to TRBD1. Germline CDR1 is GTSNPN and CDR2 is SVGIG (reference sequence). Trimming at V came to 3 bases and at J to 3 bases, leaving 8 bases not matched to a gene. The CDR3 length is 15 residues. This CDR3 is CAWSRTGAINQPQHF. Written as DNA, the CDR3 is TGTGCCTGGAGCCGTACAGGGGCCATCAATCAGCCCCAGCATTTT.

This clonotype was seen repeatedly, ten times or more. The V call is TRBV12-3 or TRBV12-4, the J call TRBJ2-7; a weak D match, TRBD2 (6 bases). V gave up 3 bases and J gave up 1 base, with 13 bases separating them. CDR3 length: 15 amino acids. The CDR3 sequence: CASSFLWGDSYEQYF. The CDR3 DNA reads TGTGCCAGCAGTTTTTTGTGGGGGGATTCCTACGAGCAGTACTTC.

This clonotype was seen at least ten times. The chain uses TRBV12-3 or TRBV12-4 and TRBJ2-2; either TRBD1 or TRBD2 may fit D (6 bases each). The CDR3 runs 15 residues. The V end was cut by 3 bases, the J end by 5 bases, with 13 bases between. CDR3 amino acids: CASSFWGARTGELFF. The DNA of the CDR3 is TGTGCCAGCAGTTTTTGGGGGGCGCGTACCGGGGAGCTGTTTTTT.

This clonotype was counted at least ten times. This rearrangement joins TRBV19 to TRBJ1-5; the match to TRBD1 covers 10 bases. This CDR3 is built from 19 residues. Germline-derived CDR1 and CDR2 are LNHDA and SQIVND (reference sequence). Trimming at V came to 5 bases and at J to 0 bases, leaving 13 bases not matched to a gene. CDR3 in amino acids: CASSSTRDRGRGSNQPQHF. CDR3 sequence (DNA): TGTGCCAGTAGTTCAACCCGAGACAGGGGGCGCGGTAGCAATCAGCCCCAGCATTTT.

This clonotype was counted at least ten times. The chain couples TRBV2 to TRBJ2-7, with a tentative D call TRBD2 (6 bases). Germline V gene data show CDR1 as SNHLY and CDR2 as FYNNEI. Trimming pared 2 bases from V and 3 bases from J, leaving 8 bases between. The CDR3 contains 13 residues. In DNA, the CDR3 is TGTGCCAGCAGTGAATCGCGGGGCTACGAGCAGTACTTC. It codes for CASSESRGYEQYF.

This clonotype was found a few times. A junction boundary mismatches the germline segment, possibly from a read error. The chain carries TRBV2 and TRBJ2-3; a weak D match, TRBD1 (6 bases). Germline V gives CDR1 SNHLY, CDR2 FYNNEI. The CDR3 totals 15 residues. The CDR3 region is CASSEVGWDTDTQYF. CDR3 coding DNA: TGTGCCAGCAGTGAAGTGGGCTGGGACACAGATACTCAGTATTTT.

The chain is built from TRBV15 and TRBJ2-7; D unclear. This CDR3 has 14 amino acids. Germline CDR1 and CDR2: LNHNV and YYDKDF (reference sequence). Trimming pared 2 bases from V and 4 bases from J, leaving 12 bases between. The CDR3 region has the DNA TGTGCCACCAGCAGAATCCCAAGCCTTTACGAGCAGTACTTC. Translating gives CATSRIPSLYEQYF.

In this sample, this clonotype turned up many times. The chain couples TRBV7-6 to TRBJ1-1; D not certain. Trimming shortened V by 1 base and J by 1 base, and 4 bases separated the two germline ends. The germline CDR1 and CDR2 sequences are SGHVS and FNYEAQ. CDR3 length: 13 amino acids. CDR3 DNA sequence: TGTGCCAGCAGCTTAGTAGGGAACACTGAAGCTTTCTTT. Amino acid sequence: CASSLVGNTEAFF. The full variable domain, with the rest looked up from reference TRBV7-6 and TRBJ1-1, is GAGVSQSPRYKVTKRGQDVALRCDPISGHVSLYWYRQALGQGPEFLTYFNYEAQQDKSGLPNDRFSAERPEGSISTLTIQRTEQRDSAMYRCASSLVGNTEAFFGQGTRLTVV.

This clonotype was seen repeatedly, ten times or more. The V and J genes are TRBV9 and TRBJ2-1; 11 bases agree with TRBD2. The V gene end was trimmed by 0 bases and the J gene end by 6 bases; junction bases not matched to a gene: 5. CDR3 length equals 16 residues. Germline-derived CDR1 and CDR2 are SGDLS and YYNGEE. The CDR3 sequence is CASSVGLAGGGNEQFF. CDR3 DNA: TGTGCCAGCAGCGTAGGTCTAGCGGGGGGCGGCAATGAGCAGTTCTTC.

In this sample, this clonotype turned up many times. The chain is built from TRBV10-2 and TRBJ1-5; 8 bases match TRBD1. Germline values: CDR1 WSHSY, CDR2 SAAADI. The CDR3 consists of 13 residues. V lost 6 bases and J lost 6; bases outside the gene matches: 4. CDR3 nucleotide sequence: TGCGCCAGCAGCCAAGGACAGGGTCAGCCCCAGCATTTT. It specifies CASSQGQGQPQHF.

This sequence joins TRBV7-6 and TRBJ1-2; possible D gene TRBD1, 6 bases. This CDR3 comprises 14 residues. V gave up 5 bases and J gave up 2 bases, with 12 bases separating them. CDR1 and CDR2 from the germline V gene are SGHVS and FNYEAQ. CDR3 region: CASSPRTANYGYTF. The DNA of the CDR3 is TGTGCCAGCAGCCCGCGGACAGCGAACTATGGCTACACCTTC.

CDR3 DNA sequence: TGTGCCAGCAGTTACATAGCGGGAGATGTTAGGAATGAGCAGTTCTTC. Protein sequence: CASSYIAGDVRNEQFF. The V call is TRBV6-5, the J call TRBJ2-1; 9 bases map to TRBD2. The CDR3 has 16 residues. Losses at the gene ends were 2 bases for V and 7 bases for J; bases not matched to a gene: 9. Germline CDR1 reads MNHEY; CDR2 reads SVGAGI.